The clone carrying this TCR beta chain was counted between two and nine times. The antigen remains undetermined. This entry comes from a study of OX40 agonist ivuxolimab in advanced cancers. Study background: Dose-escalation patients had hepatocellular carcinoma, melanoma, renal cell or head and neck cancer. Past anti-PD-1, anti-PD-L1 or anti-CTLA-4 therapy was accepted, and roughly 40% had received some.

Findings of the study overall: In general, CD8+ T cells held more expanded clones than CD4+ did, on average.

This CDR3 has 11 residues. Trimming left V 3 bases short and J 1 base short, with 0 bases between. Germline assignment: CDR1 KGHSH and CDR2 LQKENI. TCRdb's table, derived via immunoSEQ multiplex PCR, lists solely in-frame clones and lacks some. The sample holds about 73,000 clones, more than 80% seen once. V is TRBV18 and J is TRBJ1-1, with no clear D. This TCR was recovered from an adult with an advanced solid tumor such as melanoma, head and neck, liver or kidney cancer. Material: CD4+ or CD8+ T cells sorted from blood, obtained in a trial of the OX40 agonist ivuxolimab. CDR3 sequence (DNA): TGTGCCAGCTCACCGAACACTGAAGCTTTCTTT. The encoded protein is CASSPNTEAFF.